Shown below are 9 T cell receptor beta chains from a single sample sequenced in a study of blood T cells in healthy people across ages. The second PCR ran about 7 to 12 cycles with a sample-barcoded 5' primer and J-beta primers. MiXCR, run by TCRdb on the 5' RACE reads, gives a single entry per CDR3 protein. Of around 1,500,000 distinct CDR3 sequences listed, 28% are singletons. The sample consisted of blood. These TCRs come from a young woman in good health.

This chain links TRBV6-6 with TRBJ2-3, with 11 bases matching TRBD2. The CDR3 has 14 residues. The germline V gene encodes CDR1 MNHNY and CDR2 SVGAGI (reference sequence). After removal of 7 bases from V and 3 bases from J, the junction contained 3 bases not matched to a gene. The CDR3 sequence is CASKASGGTDTQYF. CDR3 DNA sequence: TGTGCCAGCAAGGCTAGCGGGGGGACAGATACGCAGTATTTT.

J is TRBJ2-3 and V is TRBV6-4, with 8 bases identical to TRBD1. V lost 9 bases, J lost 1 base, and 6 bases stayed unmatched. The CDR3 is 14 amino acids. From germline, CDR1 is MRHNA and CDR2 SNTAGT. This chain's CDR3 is CASDSTGGTDTQYF. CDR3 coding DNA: TGTGCCAGTGACTCGACAGGGGGCACAGATACGCAGTATTTT.

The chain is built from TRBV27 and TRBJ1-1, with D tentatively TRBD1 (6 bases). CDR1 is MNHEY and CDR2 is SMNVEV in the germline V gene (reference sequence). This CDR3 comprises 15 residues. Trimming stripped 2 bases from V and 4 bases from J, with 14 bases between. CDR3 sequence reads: CASSLRPGAVTEAFF. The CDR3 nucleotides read TGTGCCAGCAGTTTACGCCCGGGGGCTGTCACTGAAGCTTTCTTT.

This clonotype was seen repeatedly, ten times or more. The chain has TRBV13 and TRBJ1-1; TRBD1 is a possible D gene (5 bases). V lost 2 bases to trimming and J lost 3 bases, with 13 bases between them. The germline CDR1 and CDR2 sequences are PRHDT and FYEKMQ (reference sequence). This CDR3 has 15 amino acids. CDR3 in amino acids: CASSLSGDGDTEAFF. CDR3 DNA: TGTGCCAGCAGCTTAAGTGGGGACGGAGACACTGAAGCTTTCTTT.

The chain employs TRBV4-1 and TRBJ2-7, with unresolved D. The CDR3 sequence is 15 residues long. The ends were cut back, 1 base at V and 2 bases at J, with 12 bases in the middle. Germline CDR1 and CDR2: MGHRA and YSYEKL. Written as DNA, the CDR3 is TGCGCCAGCAGCCAAGTCGGTAGAACCCCCTACGAGCAGTACTTC. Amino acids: CASSQVGRTPYEQYF.

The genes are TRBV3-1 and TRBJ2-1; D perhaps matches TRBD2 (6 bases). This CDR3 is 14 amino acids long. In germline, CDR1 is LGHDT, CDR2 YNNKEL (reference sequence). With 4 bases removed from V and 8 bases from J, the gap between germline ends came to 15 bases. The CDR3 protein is CASSRLAQNDEQFF. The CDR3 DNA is TGTGCCAGCAGCCGCCTAGCGCAAAACGATGAGCAGTTCTTC.

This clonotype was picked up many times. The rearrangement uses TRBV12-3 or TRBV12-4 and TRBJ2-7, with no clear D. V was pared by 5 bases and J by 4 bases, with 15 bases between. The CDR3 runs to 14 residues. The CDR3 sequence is CASSPTAITYEQYF. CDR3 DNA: TGTGCCAGCAGTCCGACGGCCATAACTTACGAGCAGTACTTC.

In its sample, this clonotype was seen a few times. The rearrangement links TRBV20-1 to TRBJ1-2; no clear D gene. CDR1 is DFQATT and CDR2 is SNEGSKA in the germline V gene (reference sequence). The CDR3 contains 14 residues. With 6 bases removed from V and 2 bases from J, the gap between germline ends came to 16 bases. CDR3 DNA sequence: TGCAGTGCCTTCCCAAAGACGCCCAACTATGGCTACACCTTC. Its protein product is CSAFPKTPNYGYTF.

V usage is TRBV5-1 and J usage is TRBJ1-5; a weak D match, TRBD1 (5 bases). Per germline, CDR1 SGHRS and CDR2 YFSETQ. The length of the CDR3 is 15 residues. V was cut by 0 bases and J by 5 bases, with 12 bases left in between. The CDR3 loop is CASSLVGGEDQPQHF. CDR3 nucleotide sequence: TGCGCCAGCAGCTTGGTCGGGGGGGAAGATCAGCCCCAGCATTTT.